A single sample gave rise to the 15 T cell receptor beta chains below, sequenced in a study of T cells in Graves' hyperthyroidism and ophthalmopathy. The TCR beta CDR3 regions underwent amplification using RNA transcripts as the source. First-round RT-PCR of the TCR CDR3 relied on the HTBI primer set. Via MiXCR, TCRdb re-called the multiplex PCR reads, giving one row per CDR3 protein. Here the sample spans around 440,000 distinct CDR3 sequences, approximately 14% being singletons. The sequencing input was blood. These receptors were collected from a woman under 30 with Graves' hyperthyroidism.

This clonotype came up many times. This rearrangement joins TRBV11-2 to TRBJ1-2; no clear D. V lost 2 bases to trimming and J lost 6 bases, with 16 bases between them. This CDR3 has 15 amino acids. Looked up from germline, CDR1 is SGHAT and CDR2 is FQNNGV. For the CDR3, the DNA is TGTGCCAGCAGCTTAACACAGACTACTCATCATGGCTACACCTTC. Translation gives CASSLTQTTHHGYTF. Using reference TRBV11-2 and TRBJ1-2 for the parts outside the CDR3, the full variable domain is EAGVAQSPRYKIIEKRQSVAFWCNPISGHATLYWYQQILGQGPKLLIQFQNNGVVDDSQLPKDRFSAERLKGVDSTLKIQPAKLEDSAVYLCASSLTQTTHHGYTFGSGTRLTVV.

This chain links TRBV7-9 with TRBJ2-1, with D possibly TRBD2 on 6 matching bases. With 5 bases removed from V and 10 bases from J, the gap between germline ends came to 21 bases. Per germline, CDR1 SEHNR and CDR2 FQNEAQ (reference sequence). CDR3 length equals 15 residues. The CDR3 loop is CASSTTTSPQREQFF. Here the CDR3 DNA reads TGTGCCAGCAGCACAACCACTAGCCCCCAAAGGGAGCAGTTCTTC.

V and J are TRBV4-1 and TRBJ2-5; 12 bases line up with TRBD2. The J segment lost 11 bases and the V segment lost 1 base, leaving 5 bases of the junction unmatched. The germline CDR1 and CDR2 sequences are MGHRA and YSYEKL. The length of the CDR3 is 14 residues. CDR3 amino acids: CASSQVGLAGTQYF. CDR3 DNA sequence: TGCGCCAGCAGCCAAGTCGGACTAGCGGGGACTCAGTACTTC.

The chain is built from TRBV20-1 and TRBJ1-2; D may be TRBD1 (5 bases). V lost 1 base and J lost 2, with 8 bases in between. This CDR3 has 13 amino acids. Germline assignment: CDR1 DFQATT and CDR2 SNEGSKA (reference sequence). CDR3 DNA sequence: TGCAGTGCTAGAGGGGGCTTCAACTATGGCTACACCTTC. It yields the protein CSARGGFNYGYTF.

This clonotype appeared many times. The genes are TRBV12-3 or TRBV12-4 and TRBJ2-2, with D perhaps being TRBD1 or TRBD2 (6 bases each). The CDR3 runs to 13 residues. V was shortened by 6 bases and J by 16 bases, with 21 bases between the two germline ends. Here the CDR3 reads CASSNGMQEGGFF. The CDR3 region has the DNA TGTGCCAGCAGCAACGGGATGCAGGAGGGGGGGTTTTTT.

This clonotype was picked up many times. This chain joins TRBV3-1 and TRBJ2-1, with D unclear. CDR3 length equals 17 residues. Per the germline V gene, CDR1 is LGHDT and CDR2 is YNNKEL (reference sequence). V dropped 2 bases and J dropped 4 bases, with 18 bases sitting between them. The CDR3 spells CASSQSQSLTRYNEQFF. Here the CDR3 DNA reads TGTGCCAGCAGCCAATCCCAATCGTTGACTCGATACAATGAGCAGTTCTTC.

This clonotype was observed at least ten times. The DNA of the CDR3 is TGTGCCAGCAGCTTTAGTCGGGGAAACGACTACGAGCAGTACTTC. It yields the protein CASSFSRGNDYEQYF. V usage is TRBV11-2 and J usage is TRBJ2-7, with D maybe TRBD2 (5 bases). Trimming left V 3 bases short and J 3 bases short, with 15 bases between. This CDR3 region has 15 residues. Looked up from germline, CDR1 is SGHAT and CDR2 is FQNNGV. Combining the CDR3 with reference TRBV11-2 and TRBJ2-7 gives the whole variable domain EAGVAQSPRYKIIEKRQSVAFWCNPISGHATLYWYQQILGQGPKLLIQFQNNGVVDDSQLPKDRFSAERLKGVDSTLKIQPAKLEDSAVYLCASSFSRGNDYEQYFGPGTRLTVT.

This clonotype was recorded many times. The chain links TRBV15 to TRBJ1-5; D ambiguous. The V end was cut by 1 base, the J end by 6 bases, with 10 bases between. The V gene's germline CDR1 is LNHNV and CDR2 YYDKDF (reference sequence). The CDR3 length is 14 residues. This chain's CDR3 is CATSRVRVGQPQHF. In nucleotides, the CDR3 is TGTGCCACCAGCAGAGTTCGGGTTGGTCAGCCCCAGCATTTT.

This clonotype was observed many times. The rearrangement links TRBV7-2 to TRBJ2-5, with D unclear. V shed 2 bases and J shed 3 bases, with 13 bases lying between them. CDR1 and CDR2 (germline): SGHTA, FQGNSA. The CDR3 is 15 amino acids. The CDR3 reads CASSLSSSPEETQYF. The CDR3 DNA sequence: TGTGCCAGCAGCTTATCATCTTCTCCCGAAGAGACCCAGTACTTC.

This chain uses TRBV20-1 with TRBJ2-1, with TRBD2 matching 10 bases. V gave up 0 bases and J gave up 4 bases; unmatched junction bases: 12. CDR1 DFQATT and CDR2 SNEGSKA come from the germline V gene (reference sequence). The CDR3 contains 18 residues. This CDR3 reads CSAREALFSGGAYNEQFF. CDR3 DNA sequence: TGCAGTGCTAGAGAGGCTTTGTTCAGCGGGGGGGCTTACAATGAGCAGTTCTTC.

The chain links TRBV7-6 to TRBJ2-1; D might be TRBD1 (6 bases). This CDR3 comprises 16 residues. V lost 1 base and J lost 8, with 18 bases in between. The germline V gene encodes CDR1 SGHVS and CDR2 FNYEAQ. The CDR3 DNA sequence: TGTGCCAGCAGCTTAGTTCAGGGGCTAGGGAGTTATGAGCAGTTCTTC. Residues: CASSLVQGLGSYEQFF.

This clonotype has a handful of counts. The chain has TRBV7-9 and TRBJ2-1; weak D call: TRBD1 (6 bases). The V end was cut by 1 base, the J end by 6 bases, with 16 bases between. The CDR3 is 16 amino acids. Germline CDR1 and CDR2: SEHNR and FQNEAQ (reference sequence). As DNA, the CDR3 is TGTGCCAGCAGCTTAGTATCCGGACAGATGCCCAATGAGCAGTTCTTC. Translation: CASSLVSGQMPNEQFF. Full variable domain (outside the CDR3, taken from reference TRBV7-9 and TRBJ2-1): DTGVSQNPRHKITKRGQNVTFRCDPISEHNRLYWYRQTLGQGPEFLTYFQNEAQLEKSRLLSDRFSAERPKGSFSTLEIQRTEQGDSAMYLCASSLVSGQMPNEQFFGPGTRLTVL.

This clonotype was counted once. V and J are TRBV7-9 and TRBJ2-7, with D perhaps being TRBD1 or TRBD2 (5 bases each). Germline V CDR1 and CDR2: SEHNR, FQNEAQ (reference sequence). V was shortened by 4 bases and J by 0 bases, with 13 bases between the two germline ends. The CDR3 is 15 residues long. This CDR3 reads CASSSTTGTSYEQYF. As DNA, the CDR3 is TGTGCCAGCAGCTCAACAACCGGGACCTCCTACGAGCAGTACTTC.

This clonotype turned up a few times. The chain is built from TRBV6-1 and TRBJ2-7; perhaps TRBD1 as D (5 bases). From germline, CDR1 is MNHNS and CDR2 SASEGT. The V and J ends lost 6 bases and 0 bases respectively, with 15 bases between them. CDR3 length: 15 amino acids. The CDR3 protein is CASSAPSDSSYEQYF. CDR3 DNA sequence: TGTGCCAGCAGCGCCCCCTCCGACAGCTCCTACGAGCAGTACTTC.

The chain employs TRBV5-8 and TRBJ1-1, with unresolved D. The CDR3 sequence is 15 residues long. The ends were cut back, 0 bases at V and 1 base at J, with 10 bases in the middle. Germline-derived CDR1 and CDR2 are SGHTS and YDEGEE. The CDR3 region has the DNA TGTGCCAGCAGCTTGGCGTCACAGCAGAACACTGAAGCTTTCTTT. It codes for CASSLASQQNTEAFF.